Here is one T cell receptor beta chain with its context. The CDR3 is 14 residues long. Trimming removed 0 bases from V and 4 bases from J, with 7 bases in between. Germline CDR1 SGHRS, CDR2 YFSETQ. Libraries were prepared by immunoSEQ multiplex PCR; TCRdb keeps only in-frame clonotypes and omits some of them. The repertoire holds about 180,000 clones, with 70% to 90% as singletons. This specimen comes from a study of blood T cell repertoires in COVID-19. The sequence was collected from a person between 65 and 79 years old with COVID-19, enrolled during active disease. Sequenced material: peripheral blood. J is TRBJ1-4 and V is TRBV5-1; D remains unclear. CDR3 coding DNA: TGCGCCAGCAGCTTGGGAGGCAGTAATGAAAAACTGTTTTTT. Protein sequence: CASSLGGSNEKLFF. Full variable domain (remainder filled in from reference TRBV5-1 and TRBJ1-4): KAGVTQTPRYLIKTRGQQVTLSCSPISGHRSVSWYQQTPGQGLQFLFEYFSETQRNKGNFPGRFSGRQFSNSRSEMNVSTLELGDSALYLCASSLGGSNEKLFFGSGTQLSVL.